What follows are 9 T cell receptor beta chains derived from one specimen sequenced in a study of cytomegalovirus exposure and HLA in healthy donors. TCRdb's table, derived via immunoSEQ multiplex PCR, lists solely in-frame clones and lacks some. The sample records roughly 130,000 clones, 88% being singletons. Sequences were obtained from PBMCs. These receptors were collected from a man younger than 45 in good health and CMV-seronegative.

This clone turned up a few times. The gene calls are TRBV19 and TRBJ1-2; D unclear. Trimming cost V 8 bases and J 6 bases, with 13 bases left between them. Germline-derived CDR1 and CDR2 are LNHDA and SQIVND (reference sequence). CDR3 length: 12 amino acids. CDR3 in DNA: TGTGCCAGTCAGTCGTTGGGAGATGGCTACACCTTC. Translation gives CASQSLGDGYTF. The entire variable domain, with the rest obtained from reference TRBV19 and TRBJ1-2, is as follows: DGGITQSPKYLFRKEGQNVTLSCEQNLNHDAMYWYRQDPGQGLRLIYYSQIVNDFQKGDIAEGYSVSREKKESFPLTVTSAQKNPTAFYLCASQSLGDGYTFGSGTRLTVV.

This clone was seen a single time. This rearrangement joins TRBV10-3 to TRBJ2-1; D unclear. Trimming stripped 5 bases from V and 3 bases from J, with 5 bases between. The length of the CDR3 is 12 residues. Germline loops: CDR1 ENHRY, CDR2 SYGVKD. The CDR3, as DNA: TGTGCCATCAGTCAGGACTACAATGAGCAGTTCTTC. Translating gives CAISQDYNEQFF.

The rearrangement uses TRBV7-9 and TRBJ2-7; TRBD1 aligns across 10 bases. V shed 5 bases and J 4 bases; nucleotides not matched to a gene: 5. CDR1 and CDR2 (germline): SEHNR, FQNEAQ (reference sequence). The CDR3 consists of 14 residues. Written as DNA, the CDR3 is TGTGCCAGCAGCGACCGGGACAGGGGATACGAGCAGTACTTC. It yields the protein CASSDRDRGYEQYF. The full variable domain, with the rest looked up from reference TRBV7-9 and TRBJ2-7, is DTGVSQNPRHKITKRGQNVTFRCDPISEHNRLYWYRQTLGQGPEFLTYFQNEAQLEKSRLLSDRFSAERPKGSFSTLEIQRTEQGDSAMYLCASSDRDRGYEQYFGPGTRLTVT.

This clone has more than one count but fewer than ten. The rearrangement links TRBV5-6 to TRBJ1-6, with 7 bases that match TRBD1. V shed 2 bases, J shed 13 bases, and the junction held 9 bases outside the gene matches. Looked up from germline, CDR1 is SGHDT and CDR2 is YYEEEE. This CDR3 comprises 14 residues. CDR3: CASSLEQGYIPLHF. In DNA, the CDR3 is TGTGCCAGCAGCTTAGAACAGGGGTATATTCCCCTCCACTTT.

The rearrangement uses TRBV2 and TRBJ2-3, with TRBD2 as a possible D gene (6 bases). The CDR3 is 15 amino acids. CDR1 and CDR2 (germline): SNHLY, FYNNEI. Trimming cost V 2 bases and J 3 bases, with 12 bases left between them. DNA for the CDR3: TGTGCCAGCAGTGAAATGCGGGACCGGACAGATACGCAGTATTTT. Residues: CASSEMRDRTDTQYF.

The chain joins TRBV4-1 to TRBJ1-1; possibly TRBD1 for D (6 bases). V was pared by 8 bases and J by 5 bases, with 15 bases between. Germline CDR1 is MGHRA and CDR2 is YSYEKL. This CDR3 region has 13 residues. The CDR3 DNA reads TGCGCCAGCCGGAGGTCAGGGGCGACTGAAGCTTTCTTT. Amino acid sequence: CASRRSGATEAFF.

The chain uses TRBV10-3 and TRBJ1-5, with D unresolved. Germline V gene sequence: CDR1 ENHRY, CDR2 SYGVKD. V lost 0 bases and J 1 base, leaving 4 bases between the germline ends. The CDR3 is made up of 14 amino acids. CDR3 sequence (DNA): TGTGCCATCAGTGAGTCTATCAGCAATCAGCCCCAGCATTTT. Its protein product is CAISESISNQPQHF.

The rearrangement joins TRBV7-4 to TRBJ2-7; the D is unclear. The CDR3 loop spans 11 amino acids. Germline loops: CDR1 SGHVT, CDR2 SQSDAQ. The germline V and J ends were trimmed by 8 bases and 1 base, with 6 bases remaining between them. This chain's CDR3 is CASGSSYEQYF. In DNA form, the CDR3 reads TGTGCCAGCGGCTCTTCCTACGAGCAGTACTTC.

This chain links TRBV5-6 with TRBJ2-7; 11 bases line up with TRBD1. This CDR3 comprises 14 residues. Germline CDR1 SGHDT, CDR2 YYEEEE. V was pared by 5 bases and J by 1 base, with 2 bases of the junction left unmatched. The CDR3: CASRGQGESYEQYF. Here the CDR3 DNA reads TGTGCCAGCAGGGGACAGGGGGAGTCCTACGAGCAGTACTTC.